The source of this TCR beta chain is a study of CD4 T cells in relation to SARS-CoV-2 and coronaviruses. At the level of the study: Crossreactive spike epitopes shared across donors were mapped to their HLA restriction. Study observations and caveats: No crossreactivity against non-spike viral proteins was tested here. The assay detects memory recall responses, not culture-primed primary responses. Samples before the pandemic and after infection were not matched within any donor.

Unexposed donor CD4+ T cells date from about 2010-2018, before the COVID-19 pandemic. Remarks on this clone: Antigen: not known.

In germline, CDR1 is KGHSY, CDR2 FQNENV. After removal of 0 bases from V and 1 base from J, the junction contained 7 bases not matched to a gene. This CDR3 spans 17 amino acids. The protocol was immunoSEQ multiplex PCR, while the TCRdb copy is restricted to in-frame clones and leaves out a portion. The profile shows approximately 70,000 clones, about 92% of them singletons. Sequencing was performed on naive CD4+ T cells from PBMCs. The subset is: naive CD4+ T cells isolated by negative enrichment. The sequence derives from a human donor in good health. The chain couples TRBV16 to TRBJ1-1, with TRBD1 matching 8 bases. The CDR3 nucleotides read TGTGCCAGCAGCCAATCCGGGACAGGTTTGGCGAACACTGAAGCTTTCTTT. Translated: CASSQSGTGLANTEAFF.